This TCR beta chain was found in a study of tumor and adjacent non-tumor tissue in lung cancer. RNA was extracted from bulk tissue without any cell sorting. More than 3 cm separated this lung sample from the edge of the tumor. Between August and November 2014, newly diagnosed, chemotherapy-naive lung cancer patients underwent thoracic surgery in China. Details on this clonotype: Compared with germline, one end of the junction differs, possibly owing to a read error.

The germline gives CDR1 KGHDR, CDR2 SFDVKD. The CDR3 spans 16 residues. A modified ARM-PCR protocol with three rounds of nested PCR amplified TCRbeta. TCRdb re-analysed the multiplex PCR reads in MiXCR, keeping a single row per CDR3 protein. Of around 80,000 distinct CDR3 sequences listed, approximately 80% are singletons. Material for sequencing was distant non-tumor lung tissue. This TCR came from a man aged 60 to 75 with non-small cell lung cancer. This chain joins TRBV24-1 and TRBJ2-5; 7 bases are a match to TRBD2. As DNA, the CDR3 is TGTGCCACCAATGATTCGACTAGCAGGAGGCAAGAGACCCAGTACTTC. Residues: CATNDSTSRRQETQYF.